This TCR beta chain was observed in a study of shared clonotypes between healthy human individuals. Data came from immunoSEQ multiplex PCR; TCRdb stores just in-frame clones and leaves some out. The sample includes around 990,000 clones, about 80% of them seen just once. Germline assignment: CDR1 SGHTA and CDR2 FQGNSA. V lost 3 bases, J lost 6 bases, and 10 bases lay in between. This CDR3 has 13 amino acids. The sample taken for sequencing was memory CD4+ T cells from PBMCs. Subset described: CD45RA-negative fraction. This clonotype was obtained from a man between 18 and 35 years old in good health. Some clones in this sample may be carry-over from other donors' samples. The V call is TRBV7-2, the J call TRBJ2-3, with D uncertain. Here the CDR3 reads CASSFTGWDTQYF. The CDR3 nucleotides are TGTGCCAGCAGCTTCACGGGTTGGGATACGCAGTATTTT.